This TCR beta chain was obtained from a study of tumour-infiltrating T cells in Burkitt lymphoma. Study summary: All epidemiological Burkitt lymphoma subtypes were represented in the cohort. Overall and progression-free survival were predicted by productive clonality.

Data came from immunoSEQ multiplex PCR; TCRdb stores just in-frame clones and leaves some out. The profile covers approximately 320 clones, with approximately 12% appearing a single time and 7.5% to 10% taken by the ten largest. General observations from the study: Several public clonotypes recurred in numerous Burkitt lymphoma patients.

This clone was seen a handful of times. What it binds is unknown. This clonotype originated in a human donor with Burkitt lymphoma. The sequenced sample was tumor tissue.

The CDR3 region has the DNA TGTGCCAGCAGTTTGCGGTGTGAAGCTTTCTTT. Encoded protein: CASSLRCEAFF. The genes are TRBV27 and TRBJ1-1, with D uncertain. Germline lookup yields CDR1 MNHEY and CDR2 SMNVEV (reference sequence). This CDR3 spans 11 amino acids. The ends were cut back, 3 bases at V and 7 bases at J, with 6 bases in the middle.